These 18 T cell receptor beta chains originate from one sample sequenced in a study of T-cell reconstitution after alpha-beta-depleted transplantation in children. Unique molecular identifiers were used in preparing the TCRbeta library. TCRdb analysed the PCR reads with MiXCR anew, one entry per CDR3 protein. The sample yields 300,000 or so distinct CDR3 sequences, 9.5% to 10% seen once. The material was PBMCs from the stem cell graft donor, obtained from the stem cell graft. These receptors all come from a human donor who donated a stem cell graft to a child with SCID.

This clonotype was seen repeatedly, ten times or more. The chain links TRBV10-3 to TRBJ2-1; 8 bases line up with TRBD1. The CDR3 is made up of 12 amino acids. V lost 11 bases, J lost 8 bases, and 8 bases stayed unmatched. Germline-derived CDR1 and CDR2 are ENHRY and SYGVKD. CDR3 sequence: CAAKDRDDEQFF. The CDR3 nucleotides read TGTGCCGCAAAGGACAGGGATGATGAGCAGTTCTTC.

This clonotype was observed a handful of times. The chain carries TRBV28 and TRBJ2-7, with D possibly called TRBD1 or TRBD2 (5 bases each). The CDR3 consists of 13 residues. The ends were cut back, 6 bases at V and 7 bases at J, with 16 bases in the middle. The V gene's germline CDR1 is MDHEN and CDR2 SYDVKM. The CDR3 loop reads CASSRGSLMEQYF. The CDR3 DNA reads TGTGCCAGCAGCCGGGGCTCGCTTATGGAGCAGTACTTC.

The chain uses TRBV7-9 and TRBJ2-1; TRBD1 might be the D (5 bases). V lost 6 bases, J lost 5 bases, and 20 bases lay in between. The CDR3 sequence is 16 residues long. Germline CDR1 SEHNR, CDR2 FQNEAQ (reference sequence). The CDR3 here is CASSPLTGAGDNEQFF. The CDR3 nucleotides read TGTGCCAGCAGTCCCCTAACAGGTGCTGGGGACAATGAGCAGTTCTTC. The full variable domain, with the rest looked up from reference TRBV7-9 and TRBJ2-1, is DTGVSQNPRHKITKRGQNVTFRCDPISEHNRLYWYRQTLGQGPEFLTYFQNEAQLEKSRLLSDRFSAERPKGSFSTLEIQRTEQGDSAMYLCASSPLTGAGDNEQFFGPGTRLTVL.

The chain joins TRBV27 to TRBJ2-1; possible D gene TRBD1, 6 bases. CDR1 is MNHEY and CDR2 is SMNVEV in the germline V gene (reference sequence). The CDR3 runs 17 residues. V lost 3 bases and J 1 base, leaving 16 bases between the germline ends. The CDR3, as DNA: TGTGCCAGCAGTTTGGACCGGCAGGGGCTGTCCTACAATGAGCAGTTCTTC. This codes for CASSLDRQGLSYNEQFF.

There are a few counts of this clonotype. A much larger clone differs from this one at a single base, so this may be a read error. The rearrangement uses TRBV7-6 and TRBJ2-3, with TRBD1 as a possible D gene (5 bases). The CDR3 totals 15 residues. The ends were cut back, 0 bases at V and 5 bases at J, with 12 bases in the middle. CDR1 is SGHVS and CDR2 is FNYEAQ in the germline V gene. This CDR3 reads CASSLATTVEDTQYF. The CDR3, as DNA: TGTGCCAGCAGCTTAGCGACGACAGTGGAAGATACGCAGTATTTT.

This clonotype has at least ten counts. The V and J genes are TRBV3-1 and TRBJ2-1, with TRBD2 matching 9 bases. The CDR3 loop spans 16 amino acids. V was clipped by 6 bases and J by 3 bases; unmatched bases: 9. Germline-derived CDR1 and CDR2 are LGHDT and YNNKEL (reference sequence). CDR3 loop: CASSLNSGGLYNEQFF. CDR3 coding DNA: TGTGCCAGCAGTCTAAATAGCGGGGGCCTCTACAATGAGCAGTTCTTC.

This clonotype has just a few counts. The chain employs TRBV12-5 and TRBJ2-3; 12 nucleotides line up with TRBD2. Germline-derived CDR1 and CDR2 are LGHNT and FRNRAP. The CDR3 covers 17 residues. The V gene end was trimmed by 2 bases and the J gene end by 5 bases; junction bases not matched to a gene: 8. CDR3 sequence: CASGLPWTSGVVDTQYF. Here the CDR3 DNA reads TGTGCTAGTGGTTTGCCCTGGACTAGCGGGGTGGTAGATACGCAGTATTTT.

J is TRBJ2-3 and V is TRBV5-1, with D tentatively TRBD2 (6 bases). The CDR3 extends over 17 amino acids. V lost 0 bases to trimming and J lost 2 bases, with 16 bases between them. Germline CDR1 is SGHRS and CDR2 is YFSETQ. As DNA, the CDR3 is TGCGCCAGCAGCTTGGGCAGCGGGCTATCTTACACAGATACGCAGTATTTT. Residues: CASSLGSGLSYTDTQYF. The whole variable domain, remainder taken from reference TRBV5-1 and TRBJ2-3, is KAGVTQTPRYLIKTRGQQVTLSCSPISGHRSVSWYQQTPGQGLQFLFEYFSETQRNKGNFPGRFSGRQFSNSRSEMNVSTLELGDSALYLCASSLGSGLSYTDTQYFGPGTRLTVL.

Only a few counts were recorded for this clonotype. The chain uses TRBV5-1 and TRBJ2-7; TRBD1 might be the D (6 bases). The CDR3 totals 14 residues. Trimming pared 3 bases from V and 4 bases from J, leaving 14 bases between. From germline, CDR1 is SGHRS and CDR2 YFSETQ. The CDR3, as DNA: TGCGCCAGCAGCTCGTCGGACAGCACTTACGAGCAGTACTTC. It specifies CASSSSDSTYEQYF.

The J gene is TRBJ2-1, the V gene TRBV7-9; perhaps D is TRBD1 or TRBD2 (5 bases each). CDR3 length: 15 amino acids. The ends were cut back, 6 bases at V and 1 base at J, with 13 bases in the middle. In germline, CDR1 is SEHNR, CDR2 FQNEAQ (reference sequence). The DNA of the CDR3 is TGTGCCAGCAGACCGGGACCTAATTCCTACAATGAGCAGTTCTTC. Translating it yields CASRPGPNSYNEQFF.

This clonotype was seen more than once but under ten times. The rearrangement uses TRBV7-9 and TRBJ1-1; D is uncertain. CDR3 length equals 14 residues. Trimming removed 6 bases at V and 0 bases at J, with 11 bases between. The germline gives CDR1 SEHNR, CDR2 FQNEAQ (reference sequence). CDR3 DNA sequence: TGTGCCAGCAGTAGAACAGACCTGAACACTGAAGCTTTCTTT. As protein: CASSRTDLNTEAFF. Using reference TRBV7-9 and TRBJ1-1 for the parts outside the CDR3, the full variable domain is DTGVSQNPRHKITKRGQNVTFRCDPISEHNRLYWYRQTLGQGPEFLTYFQNEAQLEKSRLLSDRFSAERPKGSFSTLEIQRTEQGDSAMYLCASSRTDLNTEAFFGQGTRLTVV.

This clonotype was found a few times. The chain combines TRBV29-1 with TRBJ2-5, with TRBD1 matching 7 bases. Germline values: CDR1 SQVTM, CDR2 ANQGSEA. The CDR3 totals 13 residues. After removal of 6 bases from V and 4 bases from J, the junction contained 8 bases not matched to a gene. The CDR3 loop is CSVGYSGGETQYF. The CDR3, as DNA: TGCAGCGTCGGCTACTCAGGGGGAGAGACCCAGTACTTC.

The chain combines TRBV29-1 with TRBJ2-7; 8 bases line up with TRBD2. V dropped 8 bases and J dropped 6; count of bases not matched to a gene: 12. CDR3 length: 13 amino acids. The V gene's germline CDR1 is SQVTM and CDR2 ANQGSEA. CDR3 protein: CSCLAGPGREQYF. In DNA form, the CDR3 reads TGCAGCTGCCTAGCGGGCCCGGGGCGCGAGCAGTACTTC.

This chain connects TRBV28 to TRBJ1-5; D is possibly TRBD1 (5 bases). The CDR3 has 15 amino acids. Deletions cut 6 bases from V and 4 bases from J, with 16 bases between. Germline CDR1 and CDR2: MDHEN and SYDVKM. CDR3 sequence reads: CASSAPGQGNQPQHF. CDR3 nucleotide sequence: TGTGCCAGCAGCGCCCCCGGGCAGGGTAATCAGCCCCAGCATTTT.

To note about this clonotype: Compared with germline, one end of the junction differs, possibly owing to a read error. This chain connects TRBV7-8 to TRBJ2-3; TRBD1 or TRBD2 may be the D gene (6 bases each). Germline CDR1 reads SGHVS; CDR2 reads FQNEAQ. The CDR3 is made up of 17 amino acids. CDR3 protein: CASCLLGGRAFTDTQYF. CDR3 nucleotide sequence: TGTGCCAGCTGCTTATTGGGGGGCAGAGCTTTCACAGATACGCAGTATTTT.

The sample holds a few counts of this clonotype. CDR3 in DNA: TGCAGTGCTCCCGGGGATGGAAACACCATATATTTT. The encoded protein is CSAPGDGNTIYF. The V gene is TRBV20-1, the J gene TRBJ1-3; D not certain. V lost 5 bases and J 3 bases, leaving 8 bases between the germline ends. Germline assignment: CDR1 DFQATT and CDR2 SNEGSKA (reference sequence). The CDR3 length is 12 residues.

A few counts support this clonotype. The rearrangement joins TRBV9 to TRBJ2-3, with D perhaps TRBD2 (6 bases). Trimming removed 0 bases from V and 5 bases from J, with 10 bases in between. The CDR3 is 14 residues long. Germline values: CDR1 SGDLS, CDR2 YYNGEE. CDR3 sequence: CASSVAGEGDTQYF. CDR3 nucleotides: TGTGCCAGCAGCGTAGCGGGGGAAGGAGATACGCAGTATTTT.

The chain combines TRBV4-1 with TRBJ2-7; TRBD2 matches 11 bases. V dropped 0 bases and J dropped 2; count of bases not matched to a gene: 9. Germline loops: CDR1 MGHRA, CDR2 YSYEKL. This CDR3 comprises 18 residues. The CDR3 DNA reads TGCGCCAGCAGCCAAGAGTGGGGGGCTAGCGGGGGGACCTACGAGCAGTACTTC. Protein: CASSQEWGASGGTYEQYF.